The 16 T cell receptor beta chains below all came from one sample that was sequenced in a study of memory CD4+ T cells and cytomegalovirus serostatus. The sort gate was single viable CD3+CD4+CD8-CD45RO+ cells for memory CD4+ T cells. Here immunoSEQ multiplex PCR was the method, and the copy in TCRdb shows in-frame clones only, minus some. The repertoire includes around 63,000 clones, 75% to 80% of them detected once, and around 5% sits in the top ten. Sequenced input: memory CD4+ T cells from blood. These receptors were obtained from an adult in good health and CMV-seropositive.

V usage is TRBV6-1 and J usage is TRBJ1-3; D might be TRBD1 (5 bases). The CDR3 extends over 16 amino acids. V gave up 2 bases and J gave up 0 bases, with 11 bases separating them. Germline loops: CDR1 MNHNS, CDR2 SASEGT. The CDR3 bases are TGTGCCAGCAGTGAATCTGGACACCGCTCTGGAAACACCATATATTTT. Its translation: CASSESGHRSGNTIYF.

The gene calls are TRBV19 and TRBJ2-2; maybe TRBD1 (5 bases). Trimming removed 6 bases at V and 1 base at J, with 9 bases between. Germline lookup yields CDR1 LNHDA and CDR2 SQIVND (reference sequence). The CDR3 is 14 residues long. The CDR3 region is CASSGGQNTGELFF. CDR3 nucleotide sequence: TGTGCCAGTAGCGGTGGACAGAACACCGGGGAGCTGTTTTTT.

The V and J genes are TRBV6-4 and TRBJ1-2; 7 positions match TRBD1. Germline-derived CDR1 and CDR2 are MRHNA and SNTAGT. The ends lost 6 bases at V and 8 bases at J; junction bases unmatched: 6. CDR3 size: 12 residues. This CDR3 is CASSPDRVGYTF. CDR3 in DNA: TGTGCCAGCAGCCCTGACAGGGTCGGCTACACCTTC.

The rearrangement joins TRBV28 to TRBJ2-7; D gene unclear. Germline CDR1 MDHEN, CDR2 SYDVKM. V was trimmed by 2 bases and J by 3 bases, leaving 2 bases between them. The CDR3 length is 11 residues. Here the CDR3 reads CASSLNYEQYF. Here the CDR3 DNA reads TGTGCCAGCAGTTTAAACTACGAGCAGTACTTC.

The chain combines TRBV6-1 with TRBJ2-5; D tentatively reads TRBD1 or TRBD2 (5 bases each). Per germline, CDR1 MNHNS and CDR2 SASEGT. CDR3 size: 15 residues. V was clipped by 3 bases and J by 5 bases, with 16 bases between them. CDR3 nucleotide sequence: TGTGCCAGCAGTGATTCGAGGGGCTGGTGGGAGACCCAGTACTTC. Translation gives CASSDSRGWWETQYF.

This chain links TRBV14 with TRBJ1-5; 11 nucleotides agree with TRBD1. J gave up 2 bases and V 8 bases, and 8 bases lay outside the gene matches. Looked up from germline, CDR1 is SGHDN and CDR2 is FVKESK. The CDR3 has 16 amino acids. The CDR3 nucleotides read TGTGCCAGCTTGGGACAGGGGGTCTGGGGCAATCAGCCCCAGCATTTT. It codes for CASLGQGVWGNQPQHF.

The chain has TRBV5-1 and TRBJ1-6; no clear D gene. The CDR3 spans 18 residues. V was cut by 4 bases and J by 0 bases, with 17 bases left in between. Germline V lookup: CDR1 SGHRS, CDR2 YFSETQ. DNA for the CDR3: TGCGCCAGCAGCATTCAAACTCTCGCAGACTCCTATAATTCACCCCTCCACTTT. This encodes CASSIQTLADSYNSPLHF.

This clone was seen once. This chain joins TRBV28 and TRBJ2-5, with 7 bases identical to TRBD1. From germline, CDR1 is MDHEN and CDR2 SYDVKM. The CDR3 has 14 amino acids. Trimming took 6 bases from V and 5 from J; bases not matched to a gene: 9. Here the CDR3 reads CASRSTGSWETQYF. The CDR3 nucleotides read TGTGCCAGCAGGTCGACAGGGTCCTGGGAGACCCAGTACTTC.

This clone was seen more than once but under ten times. The V call is TRBV2, the J call TRBJ1-5; perhaps TRBD1 as D (5 bases). Germline loops: CDR1 SNHLY, CDR2 FYNNEI. The CDR3 loop spans 16 amino acids. V was cut by 3 bases and J by 6 bases, with 18 bases left in between. The CDR3 here is CASSEDLAGVGQPQHF. The CDR3 DNA reads TGTGCCAGCAGTGAGGATTTAGCGGGGGTTGGTCAGCCCCAGCATTTT.

V and J are TRBV6-1 and TRBJ2-7; D gene ambiguous. Between the trimmed V and J ends, which lost 0 bases and 3 bases, there was a span of 6 bases. The CDR3 runs 13 residues. CDR1 MNHNS and CDR2 SASEGT come from the germline V gene. CDR3 nucleotide sequence: TGTGCCAGCAGTGAAGCAGGGCGCTACGAGCAGTACTTC. Protein product: CASSEAGRYEQYF.

DNA of the CDR3: TGCGCCAGCATCAGGGACACTGAAGCTTTCTTT. Amino acid sequence: CASIRDTEAFF. The V call is TRBV5-1, the J call TRBJ1-1; TRBD1 is a possible D gene (5 bases). In germline, CDR1 is SGHRS, CDR2 YFSETQ. This CDR3 region has 11 residues. V was cut by 6 bases and J by 3 bases, with 6 bases left in between.

The chain has TRBV28 and TRBJ2-7; the D gene could be TRBD1 or TRBD2 (5 bases each). V was shortened by 5 bases and J by 2 bases, with 13 bases between the two germline ends. The CDR3 has 14 residues. The V gene's germline CDR1 is MDHEN and CDR2 SYDVKM. CDR3 bases: TGTGCCAGCAGTCCCTGGGACCGCACCTACGAGCAGTACTTC. Translating it yields CASSPWDRTYEQYF.

On this clone: Sequence at one end of the junction differs from germline and may be a read error. The V gene is TRBV6-1, the J gene TRBJ2-7; 8 bases are a match to TRBD2. The CDR3 loop spans 14 amino acids. The germline CDR1 and CDR2 sequences are MNHNS and SASEGT. The CDR3 DNA follows: TGTGCCAGCACCCCGGCGGGGGGCTCCCACGAGCAGTACTTC. It yields the protein CASTPAGGSHEQYF.

The rearrangement uses TRBV28 and TRBJ2-5, with 8 bases that match TRBD2. CDR3 size: 13 residues. Per germline, CDR1 MDHEN and CDR2 SYDVKM. The V segment lost 5 bases and the J segment 5 bases; nucleotides outside the gene matches: 4. The CDR3 DNA sequence: TGTGCCAGCAGTAGCGGGAGTCTTGAGACCCAGTACTTC. It encodes CASSSGSLETQYF.

The rearrangement joins TRBV28 to TRBJ1-5; weak D call: TRBD1 (5 bases). Trimming stripped 6 bases from V and 7 bases from J, with 16 bases between. The germline CDR1 and CDR2 sequences are MDHEN and SYDVKM. The CDR3 contains 14 residues. The CDR3 loop reads CASRPPGDSQPQHF. The CDR3 bases are TGTGCCAGCAGGCCACCGGGCGACAGCCAGCCCCAGCATTTT.

This clone has a single count. Mismatch with germline at one junction end may stem from a read error. V is TRBV6-1 and J is TRBJ2-2; no clear D gene. The CDR3 consists of 14 residues. CDR1 MNHNS and CDR2 SASEGT come from the germline V gene. The CDR3 DNA follows: TGTGCCATCAGTGGTGGGCCGGACACCGGGGAGCTGTTTTTT. Residues: CAISGGPDTGELFF.